These 8 T cell receptor beta chains came from one sample sequenced in a study of blood T cell repertoires in COVID-19. Clones were sequenced by immunoSEQ multiplex PCR, and TCRdb holds only the in-frame ones, with some missing. Of 300,000 to 350,000 clones in the sample, roughly 87% were seen once. Sequencing was done on a sample of peripheral blood. The receptors were sampled from a man younger than 45 with COVID-19, enrolled during active disease.

V gene TRBV28 combines with J gene TRBJ2-7; 11 nucleotides align to TRBD1. The CDR3 loop spans 18 amino acids. V lost 2 bases and J lost 5; bases outside the gene matches: 14. CDR1 and CDR2 (germline): MDHEN, SYDVKM. The CDR3 bases are TGTGCCAGCAGTTTAGGGACAGGGGGGACTAAGGGGCCCCACGAGCAGTACTTC. Translated, it gives CASSLGTGGTKGPHEQYF.

V gene TRBV11-3 combines with J gene TRBJ2-3; 10 positions match TRBD2. Germline V gene lookup returns CDR1 SGHNT and CDR2 YENEEA. This CDR3 spans 15 amino acids. J lost 5 bases, V lost 1 base, and 3 bases had no gene match. CDR3: CASSLVAGGVDTQYF. CDR3 in DNA: TGTGCCAGCAGCTTAGTAGCGGGAGGTGTAGATACGCAGTATTTT.

The CDR3 reads CASSIGTGNRDEQFF. The CDR3 DNA sequence: TGTGCCAGTAGTATCGGGACAGGGAATAGGGATGAGCAGTTCTTC. This chain uses TRBV19 with TRBJ2-1; 9 positions match TRBD1. There are 15 residues in the CDR3. CDR1 LNHDA and CDR2 SQIVND come from the germline V gene (reference sequence). V was clipped by 3 bases and J by 8 bases; unmatched bases: 8.

V is TRBV14 and J is TRBJ2-7; 7 bases match TRBD2. The CDR3 runs 14 residues. Germline CDR1 SGHDN, CDR2 FVKESK. J lost 5 bases, V lost 0 bases, and 4 bases had no gene match. This chain's CDR3 is CASSQEKGGNEQYF. CDR3 in DNA: TGTGCCAGCAGCCAAGAAAAGGGAGGGAACGAGCAGTACTTC.

This chain joins TRBV19 and TRBJ1-1; TRBD1 might be the D (6 bases). V gave up 1 base and J gave up 5 bases, with 26 bases separating them. The germline CDR1 and CDR2 sequences are LNHDA and SQIVND (reference sequence). The CDR3 covers 19 residues. CDR3 sequence (DNA): TGTGCCAGTAGTATAGGCTACGGGGGGCCGCGAGGGTTGGAAACTGAAGCTTTCTTT. Translation: CASSIGYGGPRGLETEAFF.

The chain is built from TRBV4-3 and TRBJ2-1, with 9 bases matching TRBD2. Germline CDR1 and CDR2: LGHNA and YSLEER. There are 19 residues in the CDR3. The V segment lost 0 bases and the J segment 3 bases; nucleotides outside the gene matches: 12. CDR3: CASSQDPYALAGIYNEQFF. CDR3 DNA: TGCGCCAGCAGCCAAGATCCCTACGCTCTAGCGGGGATCTACAATGAGCAGTTCTTC.

This clone came up once. V gene TRBV14 combines with J gene TRBJ2-7, with 8 bases matching TRBD1. The germline V gene has CDR1 SGHDN and CDR2 FVKESK. This CDR3 contains 16 residues. With V trimmed by 0 bases and J by 4 bases, 8 bases remained unmatched. DNA of the CDR3: TGTGCCAGCAGCCAAGATGTCGGACAGGGATTTTACGAGCAGTACTTC. The encoded protein is CASSQDVGQGFYEQYF.

Written as DNA, the CDR3 is TGTGCCAGCAGCCCGGGGGGGAGCCTTAATTCACCCCTCCACTTT. This encodes CASSPGGSLNSPLHF. This chain joins TRBV6-5 and TRBJ1-6, with D tentatively TRBD1 (5 bases). The CDR3 sequence is 15 residues long. CDR1 and CDR2 (germline): MNHEY, SVGAGI. Trimming removed 6 bases from V and 6 bases from J, with 15 bases in between.